These 14 T cell receptor beta chains were sequenced from one sample in a study of radiotherapy plus CTLA-4 blockade in lung cancer (dated by TCRdb to 2017 to 2018). The library was prepared using the immunoSEQ multiplex PCR assay. In TCRdb, the immuneACCESS table is reduced to in-frame sequences with V and J assigned. These tables do not hold every clone; where another copy was compared, an unresolved V gene accounts for under half, and the others remain unexplained. The sample table shows about 50,000 clones, and more than 75% are seen once. In total, the top ten clones hold about 30% of the sample. The input for sequencing was peripheral blood, taken from a patient treated with radiotherapy plus ipilimumab. These receptors were collected from a human donor with non-small cell lung cancer whose response to radiotherapy plus ipilimumab could not be evaluated.

As concerns this clone: Other DNA sequences from this sample encode an identical CDR3 as well. This chain uses TRBV10-3 with TRBJ2-5; the match to TRBD1 covers 7 bases. Trimming took 2 bases from V and 5 from J; bases not matched to a gene: 11. This CDR3 has 16 amino acids. CDR1 is ENHRY and CDR2 is SYGVKD in the germline V gene. This CDR3 is CAISEGVAGGWETQYF. CDR3 sequence (DNA): TGTGCCATCAGTGAGGGGGTAGCAGGGGGTTGGGAGACCCAGTACTTC.

The rearrangement links TRBV19 to TRBJ1-2; D may be TRBD1 (5 bases). The CDR3 consists of 14 residues. Germline values: CDR1 LNHDA, CDR2 SQIVND (reference sequence). Trimming cost V 6 bases and J 4 bases, with 15 bases left between them. This CDR3 is CASRTREGPYGYTF. The CDR3 nucleotides read TGTGCCAGTAGGACACGGGAGGGGCCCTATGGCTACACCTTC.

The rearrangement joins TRBV28 to TRBJ2-7; no definite D call. Germline V gene lookup returns CDR1 MDHEN and CDR2 SYDVKM. This CDR3 spans 14 amino acids. V lost 1 base to trimming and J lost 4 bases, with 11 bases between them. CDR3 sequence: CASSLSVMEYEQYF. CDR3 DNA sequence: TGTGCCAGCAGTTTATCAGTGATGGAGTACGAGCAGTACTTC.

The CDR3 DNA reads TGTGCCAGCAGTTCCACTCCCGGGCTAGCGGGAAGGGGGGCCGGGGAGCTGTTTTTT. Translated: CASSSTPGLAGRGAGELFF. This chain connects TRBV11-2 to TRBJ2-2; 9 bases match TRBD2. Trimming removed 6 bases from V and 6 bases from J; junction bases left unmatched: 20. CDR3 size: 19 residues. Germline V CDR1 and CDR2: SGHAT, FQNNGV. The entire variable domain, with the rest obtained from reference TRBV11-2 and TRBJ2-2, is as follows: EAGVAQSPRYKIIEKRQSVAFWCNPISGHATLYWYQQILGQGPKLLIQFQNNGVVDDSQLPKDRFSAERLKGVDSTLKIQPAKLEDSAVYLCASSSTPGLAGRGAGELFFGEGSRLTVL.

The chain links TRBV4-3 to TRBJ2-1; D perhaps matches TRBD1 (6 bases). This CDR3 comprises 15 residues. Germline CDR1 and CDR2: LGHNA and YSLEER. Trimming cost V 0 bases and J 7 bases, with 13 bases left between them. The CDR3 nucleotides read TGCGCCAGCAGCCAAGATAATTGGGGGCGGAATGAGCAGTTCTTC. Translation: CASSQDNWGRNEQFF.

This clone was seen a few times. CDR3 sequence reads: CASSPRGDVGYGYTF. The CDR3 bases are TGTGCCAGCAGCCCACGAGGAGATGTCGGCTATGGCTACACCTTC. This sequence joins TRBV7-2 and TRBJ1-2; D is uncertain. V was trimmed by 5 bases and J by 4 bases, leaving 17 bases between them. Germline lookup yields CDR1 SGHTA and CDR2 FQGNSA. This CDR3 has 15 amino acids.

J is TRBJ2-7 and V is TRBV7-2; TRBD1 matches at 8 bases. CDR1 is SGHTA and CDR2 is FQGNSA in the germline V gene. Trimming removed 1 base from V and 3 bases from J; junction bases left unmatched: 2. The CDR3 totals 14 residues. In nucleotides, the CDR3 is TGTGCCAGCAGCTTAGGCGGGACAGGCTACGAGCAGTACTTC. It specifies CASSLGGTGYEQYF.

V usage is TRBV5-1 and J usage is TRBJ2-2; the D gene is possibly TRBD1 (6 bases). Trimming cost V 0 bases and J 5 bases, with 11 bases left between them. Germline V CDR1 and CDR2: SGHRS, YFSETQ. The CDR3 is 15 amino acids. The CDR3 DNA follows: TGCGCCAGCAGCTTGGACAGGGTTGGTACCGGGGAGCTGTTTTTT. As protein: CASSLDRVGTGELFF. Using reference TRBV5-1 and TRBJ2-2 for the parts outside the CDR3, the full variable domain is KAGVTQTPRYLIKTRGQQVTLSCSPISGHRSVSWYQQTPGQGLQFLFEYFSETQRNKGNFPGRFSGRQFSNSRSEMNVSTLELGDSALYLCASSLDRVGTGELFFGEGSRLTVL.

The V call is TRBV7-9, the J call TRBJ2-2; no definite D call. CDR3 length: 15 amino acids. CDR1 is SEHNR and CDR2 is FQNEAQ in the germline V gene (reference sequence). Trimming shortened V by 4 bases and J by 0 bases, and 9 bases separated the two germline ends. CDR3 nucleotide sequence: TGTGCCAGCAGCTCCCCCGGAGCGAACACCGGGGAGCTGTTTTTT. This codes for CASSSPGANTGELFF. Looking up the rest from reference TRBV7-9 and TRBJ2-2 gives the full variable domain: DTGVSQNPRHKITKRGQNVTFRCDPISEHNRLYWYRQTLGQGPEFLTYFQNEAQLEKSRLLSDRFSAERPKGSFSTLEIQRTEQGDSAMYLCASSSPGANTGELFFGEGSRLTVL.

This rearrangement joins TRBV7-2 to TRBJ2-1; the match to TRBD2 covers 11 bases. Germline assignment: CDR1 SGHTA and CDR2 FQGNSA. This CDR3 region has 14 residues. J was trimmed by 6 bases and V by 3 bases; bases with no gene match: 1. The DNA for the CDR3 is TGTGCCAGCAGCTTCGGACTAGCGGGCAATGAGCAGTTCTTC. It encodes CASSFGLAGNEQFF.

This clone was seen only a few times. V gene TRBV27 combines with J gene TRBJ2-7; tentative D call: TRBD1 (7 bases). CDR3 length: 12 amino acids. The germline CDR1 and CDR2 sequences are MNHEY and SMNVEV (reference sequence). V gave up 6 bases and J gave up 6 bases, with 12 bases separating them. The CDR3 region has the DNA TGTGCCAGCAGCCCGCAGGGGGGCGAGCAGTACTTC. As protein: CASSPQGGEQYF.

This clone occurred a few times. V gene TRBV7-2 combines with J gene TRBJ2-7; weak D call: TRBD2 (6 bases). The CDR3 sequence is 12 residues long. V was shortened by 9 bases and J by 4 bases, with 13 bases between the two germline ends. From germline, CDR1 is SGHTA and CDR2 FQGNSA. This CDR3 is CASSGAGYEQYF. DNA of the CDR3: TGTGCCAGTAGCGGAGCCGGGTACGAGCAGTACTTC. Full variable domain (remainder filled in from reference TRBV7-2 and TRBJ2-7): GAGVSQSPSNKVTEKGKDVELRCDPISGHTALYWYRQSLGQGLEFLIYFQGNSAPDKSGLPSDRFSAERTGGSVSTLTIQRTQQEDSAVYLCASSGAGYEQYFGPGTRLTVT.

V gene TRBV6-5 combines with J gene TRBJ2-3, with D possibly matching TRBD2 (5 bases). CDR1 and CDR2 from the germline V gene are MNHEY and SVGAGI. The CDR3 spans 11 residues. Trimming removed 6 bases from V and 8 bases from J, with 9 bases in between. The CDR3 DNA reads as TGTGCCAGCAGCCACGCGGGTACGCAGTATTTT. Its protein product is CASSHAGTQYF.

Remarks on this clone: A read error may account for a junction end that differs from germline. Within the sample, other DNA sequences also encode this same CDR3. The chain carries TRBV28 and TRBJ1-5; D uncertain. The CDR3 length is 16 residues. Per germline, CDR1 MDHEN and CDR2 SYDVKM. CDR3 sequence (DNA): TGTGCCAGCAGTTTAGAGAGGGCATTAGGTAATCAGCCCCAACATTTT. Protein sequence: CASSLERALGNQPQHF. Looking up the rest from reference TRBV28 and TRBJ1-5 gives the full variable domain: DVKVTQSSRYLVKRTGEKVFLECVQDMDHENMFWYRQDPGLGLRLIYFSYDVKMKEKGDIPEGYSVSREKKERFSLILESASTNQTSMYLCASSLERALGNQPQHFGDGTRLSIL.